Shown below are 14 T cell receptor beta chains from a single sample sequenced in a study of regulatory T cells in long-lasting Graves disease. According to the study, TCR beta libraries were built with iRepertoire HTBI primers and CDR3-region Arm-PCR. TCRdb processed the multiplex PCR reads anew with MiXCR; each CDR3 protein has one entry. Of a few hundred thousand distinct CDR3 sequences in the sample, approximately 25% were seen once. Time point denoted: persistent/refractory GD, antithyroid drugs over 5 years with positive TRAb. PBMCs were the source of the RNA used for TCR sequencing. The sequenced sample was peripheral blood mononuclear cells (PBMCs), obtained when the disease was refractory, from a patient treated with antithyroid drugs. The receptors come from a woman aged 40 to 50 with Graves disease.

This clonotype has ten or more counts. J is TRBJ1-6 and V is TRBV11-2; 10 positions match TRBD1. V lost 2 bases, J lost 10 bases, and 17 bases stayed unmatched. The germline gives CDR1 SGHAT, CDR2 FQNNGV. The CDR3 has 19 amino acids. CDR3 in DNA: TGTGCCAGCAGCTTATATCTCCAGTCCGGGACAGGGGATATCTCACCCCTCCACTTT. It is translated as CASSLYLQSGTGDISPLHF.

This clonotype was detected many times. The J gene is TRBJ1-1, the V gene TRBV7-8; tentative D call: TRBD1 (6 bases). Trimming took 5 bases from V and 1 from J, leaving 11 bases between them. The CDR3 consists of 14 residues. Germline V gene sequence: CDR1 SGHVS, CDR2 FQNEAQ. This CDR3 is CASSDFRGNTEAFF. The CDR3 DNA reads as TGTGCCAGCAGCGACTTCAGGGGGAACACTGAAGCTTTCTTT.

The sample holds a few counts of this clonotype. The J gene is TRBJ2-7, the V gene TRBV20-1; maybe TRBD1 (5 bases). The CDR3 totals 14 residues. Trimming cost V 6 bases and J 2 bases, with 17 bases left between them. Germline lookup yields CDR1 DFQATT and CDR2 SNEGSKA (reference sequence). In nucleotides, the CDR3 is TGCAGTGCGCCAGTACAGGTACACCCCTACGAGCAGTACTTC. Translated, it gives CSAPVQVHPYEQYF.

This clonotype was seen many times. The CDR3 here is CASQTGGSDTEAFF. The CDR3 nucleotides read TGTGCCAGCCAGACAGGGGGCTCCGACACTGAAGCTTTCTTT. The gene calls are TRBV2 and TRBJ1-1, with 10 positions matching TRBD1. J gave up 3 bases and V 8 bases, and 6 bases lay outside the gene matches. There are 14 residues in the CDR3. The germline V gene has CDR1 SNHLY and CDR2 FYNNEI.

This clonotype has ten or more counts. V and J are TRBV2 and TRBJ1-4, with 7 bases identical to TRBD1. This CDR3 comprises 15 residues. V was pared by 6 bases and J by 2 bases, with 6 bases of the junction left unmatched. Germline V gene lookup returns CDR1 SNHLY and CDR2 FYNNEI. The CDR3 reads CASRDSTGTNEKLFF. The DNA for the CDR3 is TGTGCCAGCAGAGACTCGACAGGGACTAATGAAAAACTGTTTTTT.

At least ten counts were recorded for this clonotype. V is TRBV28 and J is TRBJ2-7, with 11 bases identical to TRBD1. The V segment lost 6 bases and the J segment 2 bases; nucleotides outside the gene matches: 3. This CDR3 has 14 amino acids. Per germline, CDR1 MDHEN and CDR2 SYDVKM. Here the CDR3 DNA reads TGTGCCAGCAGAGGACAGGGGGCTACCTACGAGCAGTACTTC. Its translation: CASRGQGATYEQYF.

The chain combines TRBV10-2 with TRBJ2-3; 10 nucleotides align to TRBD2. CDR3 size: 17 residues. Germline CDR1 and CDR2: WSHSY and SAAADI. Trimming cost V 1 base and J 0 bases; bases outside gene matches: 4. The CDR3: CASSEYTSGVSTDTQYF. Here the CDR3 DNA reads TGCGCCAGCAGTGAGTACACTAGCGGGGTAAGCACAGATACGCAGTATTTT.

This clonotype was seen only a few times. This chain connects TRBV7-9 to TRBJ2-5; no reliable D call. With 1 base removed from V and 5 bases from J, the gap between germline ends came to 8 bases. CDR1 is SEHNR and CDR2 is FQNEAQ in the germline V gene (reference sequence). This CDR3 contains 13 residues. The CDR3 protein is CASSLGSVETQYF. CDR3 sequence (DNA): TGTGCCAGCAGCTTAGGTTCCGTGGAGACCCAGTACTTC.

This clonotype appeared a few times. This CDR3 is CASSVVLEALETQYF. CDR3 in DNA: TGCGCCAGCAGCGTGGTACTAGAAGCCCTGGAGACCCAGTACTTC. The chain recombines TRBV5-1 with TRBJ2-5; possible D gene TRBD2, 5 bases. The germline gives CDR1 SGHRS, CDR2 YFSETQ. V lost 4 bases and J 5 bases, leaving 18 bases between the germline ends. This CDR3 spans 15 amino acids.

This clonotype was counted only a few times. The CDR3, as DNA: TGCGCCAGCAGCGGATCTGGGGACACTGAAGCTTTCTTT. This encodes CASSGSGDTEAFF. The chain joins TRBV5-1 to TRBJ1-1; D remains unclear. Trimming took 4 bases from V and 3 from J, leaving 10 bases between them. Germline CDR1 is SGHRS and CDR2 is YFSETQ. This CDR3 contains 13 residues. Based on the CDR3 plus reference TRBV5-1 and TRBJ1-1, the full variable domain is KAGVTQTPRYLIKTRGQQVTLSCSPISGHRSVSWYQQTPGQGLQFLFEYFSETQRNKGNFPGRFSGRQFSNSRSEMNVSTLELGDSALYLCASSGSGDTEAFFGQGTRLTVV.

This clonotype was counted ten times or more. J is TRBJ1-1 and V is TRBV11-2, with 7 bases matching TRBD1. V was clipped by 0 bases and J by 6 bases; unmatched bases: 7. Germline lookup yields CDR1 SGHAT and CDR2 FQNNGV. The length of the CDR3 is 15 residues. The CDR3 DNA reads TGTGCCAGCAGCTTAGATGAGGACAGGATACCTGAAGCTTTCTTT. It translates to CASSLDEDRIPEAFF.

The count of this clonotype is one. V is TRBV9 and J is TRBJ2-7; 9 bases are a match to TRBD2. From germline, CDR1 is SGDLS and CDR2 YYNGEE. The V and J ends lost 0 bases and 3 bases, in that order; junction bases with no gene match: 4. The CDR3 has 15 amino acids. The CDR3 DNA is TGTGCCAGCAGCGTAGCTGGCGGGGGGGACTACGAGCAGTACTTC. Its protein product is CASSVAGGGDYEQYF. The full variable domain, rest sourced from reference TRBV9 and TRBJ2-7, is DSGVTQTPKHLITATGQRVTLRCSPRSGDLSVYWYQQSLDQGLQFLIQYYNGEERAKGNILERFSAQQFPDLHSELNLSSLELGDSALYFCASSVAGGGDYEQYFGPGTRLTVT.

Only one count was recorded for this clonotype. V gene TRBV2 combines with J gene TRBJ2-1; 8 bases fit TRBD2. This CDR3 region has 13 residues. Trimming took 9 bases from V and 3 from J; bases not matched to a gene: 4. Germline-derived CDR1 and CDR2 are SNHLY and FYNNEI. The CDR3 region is CARAGLGYNEQFF. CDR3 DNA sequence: TGTGCCAGGGCGGGACTAGGCTACAATGAGCAGTTCTTC.

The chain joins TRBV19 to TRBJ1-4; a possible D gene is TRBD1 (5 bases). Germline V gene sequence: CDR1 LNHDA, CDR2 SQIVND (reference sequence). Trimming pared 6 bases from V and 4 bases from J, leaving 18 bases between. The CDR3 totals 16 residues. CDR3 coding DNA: TGTGCCAGTAGCCACAATCCGCCAGGGAATAATGAAAAACTGTTTTTT. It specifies CASSHNPPGNNEKLFF.